Following are 5 T cell receptor beta chains from one sample sequenced in a study of T-cell reconstitution after alpha-beta-depleted transplantation in children. The authors prepared the TCRbeta library with unique molecular identifiers. TCRdb itself ran the PCR reads through MiXCR, one entry per CDR3 protein. The sample records over 200,000 distinct CDR3 sequences, about a tenth being singletons. Source: PBMCs, taken before TCRalphabeta/CD19-depleted stem cell transplant. All receptors come from a child less than two years old with acute myeloid leukemia, due to receive a stem cell transplant.

At least ten counts were recorded for this clonotype. The gene calls are TRBV10-3 and TRBJ1-5; 10 bases fit TRBD1. The CDR3 runs 14 residues. V gave up 2 bases and J gave up 7 bases; unmatched junction bases: 2. CDR1 and CDR2 (germline): ENHRY, SYGVKD. For the CDR3, the DNA is TGTGCCATCAGTGAGGGACAGGGGGAACAGCCCCAGCATTTT. Its translation: CAISEGQGEQPQHF.

J is TRBJ1-2 and V is TRBV28; 7 bases fit TRBD1. CDR1 and CDR2 (germline): MDHEN, SYDVKM. This CDR3 is built from 16 residues. The junction had 14 bases not matched to a gene; V was cut back by 6 bases and J by 4 bases. The CDR3 region has the DNA TGTGCCAGCAGCTCTCCGCCCCGACAGGGCGCCTATGGCTACACCTTC. It codes for CASSSPPRQGAYGYTF.

The chain joins TRBV19 to TRBJ1-3; 10 nucleotides align to TRBD1. The CDR3 totals 19 residues. Germline V gene lookup returns CDR1 LNHDA and CDR2 SQIVND (reference sequence). V gave up 5 bases and J gave up 0 bases; unmatched junction bases: 13. CDR3 sequence (DNA): TGTGCCAGTAGTCCTCAGGGACAGGGGCCATTCAGCTCTGGAAACACCATATATTTT. It yields the protein CASSPQGQGPFSSGNTIYF.

There are many counts of this clonotype. The V call is TRBV7-6, the J call TRBJ2-3, with 10 bases fitting TRBD2. Germline CDR1 and CDR2: SGHVS and FNYEAQ. V dropped 5 bases and J dropped 4; count of bases not matched to a gene: 18. The CDR3 runs 19 residues. The CDR3 here is CASSDPEVAGGGSADTQYF. The CDR3 DNA sequence: TGTGCCAGCAGCGACCCTGAGGTAGCGGGAGGAGGAAGTGCAGATACGCAGTATTTT.

A note on this clonotype: A much more abundant neighbour one base away suggests this may be a read error. The chain uses TRBV6-1 and TRBJ2-7; D is perhaps TRBD2 (6 bases). Germline lookup yields CDR1 MNHNS and CDR2 SASEGT. V lost 6 bases, J lost 3 bases, and 12 bases lay in between. The CDR3 is 13 amino acids. The CDR3 here is CASSTSRGYEQYF. The DNA of the CDR3 is TGTGCCAGCAGCACTAGCCGGGGCTACGAGCAGTACTTC.